This T cell receptor beta chain is from a study of shared clonotypes between healthy human individuals. Naive-designated CD8 cells lacked CD45RO, were positively enriched for CCR7, and omitted terminally differentiated effector memory CD45RA+ cells. Repertoires were generated with immunoSEQ multiplex PCR, while TCRdb's copy carries only in-frame clones and drops some. Here the sample spans millions of clones, 85% to 95% being singletons. The CDR3 runs to 14 residues. Germline V gene sequence: CDR1 GTSNPN, CDR2 SVGIG (reference sequence). Trimming took off 2 bases at V and 8 bases at J, with 18 bases between the two ends.

The sequenced sample was naive CD8+ T cells from PBMCs. The TCR originated in a man aged 18-30 years in good health. Some clones in this sample may be carry-over from other donors' samples. The chain recombines TRBV30 with TRBJ1-2; D perhaps matches TRBD1 (5 bases). Here the CDR3 DNA reads TGTGCCTGGAGTTCCTCTTGGGGCAGCCAGGGCTACACCTTC. Translating it yields CAWSSSWGSQGYTF. The whole variable domain, filled in from reference TRBV30 and TRBJ1-2, reads SQTIHQWPATLVQPVGSPLSLECTVEGTSNPNLYWYRQAAGRGLQLLFYSVGIGQISSEVPQNLSASRPQDRQFILSSKKLLLSDSGFYLCAWSSSWGSQGYTFGSGTRLTVV.